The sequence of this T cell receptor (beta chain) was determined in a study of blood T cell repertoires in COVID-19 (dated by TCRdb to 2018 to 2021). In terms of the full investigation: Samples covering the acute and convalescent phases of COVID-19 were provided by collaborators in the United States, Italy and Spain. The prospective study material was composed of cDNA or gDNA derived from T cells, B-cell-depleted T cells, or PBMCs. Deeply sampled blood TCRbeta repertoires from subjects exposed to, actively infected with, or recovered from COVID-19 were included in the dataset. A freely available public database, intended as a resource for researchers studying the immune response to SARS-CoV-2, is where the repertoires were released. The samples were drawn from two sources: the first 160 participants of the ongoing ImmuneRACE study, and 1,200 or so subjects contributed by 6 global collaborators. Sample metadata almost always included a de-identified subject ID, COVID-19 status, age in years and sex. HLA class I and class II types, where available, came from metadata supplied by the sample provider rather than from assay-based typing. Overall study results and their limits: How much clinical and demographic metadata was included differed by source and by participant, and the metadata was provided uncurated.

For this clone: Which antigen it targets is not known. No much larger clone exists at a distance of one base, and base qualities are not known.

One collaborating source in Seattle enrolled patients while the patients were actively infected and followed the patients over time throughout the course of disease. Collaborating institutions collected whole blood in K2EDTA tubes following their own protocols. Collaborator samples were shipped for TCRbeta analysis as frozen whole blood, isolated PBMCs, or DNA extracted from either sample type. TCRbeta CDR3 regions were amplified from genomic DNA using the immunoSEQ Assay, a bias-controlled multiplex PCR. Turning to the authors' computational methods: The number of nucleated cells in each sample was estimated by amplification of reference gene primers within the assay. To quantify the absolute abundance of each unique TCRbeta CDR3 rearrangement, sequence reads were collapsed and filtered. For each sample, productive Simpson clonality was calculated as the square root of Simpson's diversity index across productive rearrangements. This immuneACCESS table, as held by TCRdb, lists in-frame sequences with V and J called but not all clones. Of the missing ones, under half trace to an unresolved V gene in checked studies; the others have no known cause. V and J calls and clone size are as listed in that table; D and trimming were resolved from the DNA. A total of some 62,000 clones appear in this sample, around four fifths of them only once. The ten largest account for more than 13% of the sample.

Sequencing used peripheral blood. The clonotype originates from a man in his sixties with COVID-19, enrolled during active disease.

The nucleotide sequence reads TGTGCCAGCCGTGTTCGGGTAGGGAACACTGAAGCTTTCTTT. It encodes CASRVRVGNTEAFF. The rearrangement combines TRBV2 with TRBJ1-1, with the identity of the D gene unclear. The V end loses 8 bases and the J end loses 1 base, and a stretch of 14 bases separates them. The CDR3 covers 14 residues, taking in both the cysteine and the phenylalanine. CDR3 DNA is the only sequence kept; it has 42 bases, read in frame from the first base. The germline V gene provides CDR1 SNHLY and CDR2 FYNNEI.